The subject of this entry is one TCR beta chain. Trimming removed 4 bases at V and 5 bases at J, with 9 bases between. From germline, CDR1 is WNHNN and CDR2 SYGVQD (reference sequence). This CDR3 is built from 13 residues. These data are taken from a study of OX40 agonist ivuxolimab in advanced cancers. The protocol was immunoSEQ multiplex PCR, while the TCRdb copy is restricted to in-frame clones and leaves out a portion. Altogether more than 75,000 clones are present, about 88% being singletons, with the ten largest covering around 0.4%. The rearrangement uses TRBV10-1 and TRBJ2-1; no definite D call. The sample in question was CD4+ or CD8+ T cells sorted from blood, obtained in a trial of the OX40 agonist ivuxolimab. This receptor was obtained from an adult with an advanced solid tumor such as melanoma, head and neck, liver or kidney cancer. The chain's CDR3 is CASSVGIDNEQFF. DNA for the CDR3: TGCGCCAGCAGTGTAGGGATAGACAATGAGCAGTTCTTC.